This is a list of T cell receptor beta chains from one sample in a study of cytomegalovirus exposure and HLA in healthy donors. The repertoire was sequenced with immunoSEQ multiplex PCR; TCRdb's copy has only in-frame clones and lacks some. The data contain 150,000 to 200,000 clones, approximately 89% of them singletons. Sequencing was carried out using PBMCs. Receptor source: a woman aged 18 to 35 in good health and CMV-seropositive. The CDR3 runs from the conserved cysteine through the conserved F or W. A D gene is named only where the DNA matches it firmly. Clone sizes are given selectively: once, few, many, or a class where the clone is expanded.

-,TRBJ2-5,TRBV28,17,-,CASSLSDVSREGETQYF,TGTGCCAGCAGCCTATCAGATGTGAGCAGGGAAGGGGAGACCCAGTACTTC
TRBD1,TRBJ1-1,TRBV5-1,14,-,CASSADREDTEAFF,TGCGCCAGCAGCGCAGACAGGGAGGACACTGAAGCTTTCTTT
TRBD1,TRBJ2-2,TRBV10-1,17,-,CASSESIWTGQTGELFF,TGCGCCAGCAGTGAGTCGATCTGGACAGGGCAAACCGGGGAGCTGTTTTTT
-,TRBJ2-5,TRBV10-2,13,-,CASSAGQLETQYF,TGCGCCAGCAGTGCTGGACAGTTGGAGACCCAGTACTTC
-,TRBJ2-7,TRBV4-2,16,once,CASSPKGTPRSYEQYF,TGTGCCAGCAGCCCCAAAGGGACACCTCGATCTTACGAGCAGTACTTC
-,TRBJ2-4,TRBV25-1,14,few,CASSEFGQKNIQYF,TGTGCCAGCAGTGAATTTGGGCAGAAAAACATTCAGTACTTC
TRBD2,TRBJ2-3,TRBV5-6,17,few,CASSLLPGLAATDTQYF,TGTGCCAGCAGCTTGCTACCTGGACTAGCGGCCACAGATACGCAGTATTTT
TRBD1,TRBJ1-1,TRBV28,15,-,CASSQRYRGHTEAFF,TGTGCCAGCAGTCAACGCTACAGGGGACACACTGAAGCTTTCTTT
TRBD1,TRBJ1-4,TRBV5-4,15,-,CASSHRQGENEKLFF,TGTGCCAGCAGCCATCGACAGGGGGAGAATGAAAAACTGTTTTTT
TRBD2,TRBJ2-1,TRBV13,16,-,CASSLGLRGEYNEQFF,TGTGCCAGCAGCTTAGGCCTACGGGGGGAATACAATGAGCAGTTCTTC
TRBD1,TRBJ2-2,TRBV5-4,15,-,CASHARTGNTGELFF,TGTGCCAGCCATGCGAGGACAGGGAACACCGGGGAGCTGTTTTTT
TRBD1,TRBJ2-5,TRBV12-5,17,-,CASGLVLGGQDARTQYF,TGTGCTAGTGGTTTGGTACTCGGGGGACAGGACGCTCGGACCCAGTACTTC
-,TRBJ2-3,TRBV28,11,-,CASTSAGTQYF,TGTGCCAGCACCTCTGCCGGTACGCAGTATTTT
TRBD2,TRBJ2-5,TRBV7-8,16,-,CASSRALAGRGETQYF,TGTGCCAGCAGTCGAGCCCTAGCGGGCAGGGGAGAGACCCAGTACTTC
-,TRBJ1-2,TRBV28,14,-,CASGADHPNYGYTF,TGTGCCAGCGGGGCAGATCACCCTAACTATGGCTACACCTTC
TRBD2,TRBJ2-2,TRBV13,15,-,CASSLGLAGSGELFF,TGTGCCAGCAGCTTGGGACTAGCTGGTTCCGGGGAGCTGTTTTTT
-,TRBJ2-7,TRBV6-5,14,few,CASSYRHRGYEQYF,TGTGCCAGCAGTTACCGGCATCGAGGCTACGAGCAGTACTTC
-,TRBJ2-1,TRBV18,12,once,CASSPREFEQFF,TGTGCCAGCTCACCGAGAGAGTTTGAGCAGTTCTTC
TRBD1,TRBJ1-5,TRBV6-6,13,-,CASSLGQFQPQHF,TGTGCCAGCAGTTTGGGACAGTTTCAGCCCCAGCATTTT
TRBD2,TRBJ2-1,TRBV4-2,17,-,CASSQDYSGRAINEQFF,TGTGCCAGCAGCCAAGACTATAGCGGGAGGGCGATCAATGAGCAGTTCTTC
TRBD2,TRBJ2-1,TRBV5-1,15,-,CASRFTSGRGNEQFF,TGCGCCAGCAGGTTCACTAGCGGGAGGGGAAATGAGCAGTTCTTC
-,TRBJ2-3,TRBV14,17,-,CASSQGLGTTSTDTQYF,TGTGCCAGCAGCCAAGGACTCGGGACAACGAGCACAGATACGCAGTATTTT
-,TRBJ1-1,TRBV29-1,13,-,CSVENRMNTEAFF,TGCAGCGTTGAAAACAGAATGAACACTGAAGCTTTCTTT
-,TRBJ2-1,TRBV28,16,-,CASSLNRYSSYNEQFF,TGTGCCAGCAGTTTAAATCGCTACAGCTCCTACAATGAGCAGTTCTTC
-,TRBJ1-1,TRBV7-2,12,once,CASSFLATEAFF,TGTGCCAGCAGCTTTTTAGCGACTGAAGCTTTCTTT
-,TRBJ2-7,TRBV4-2,16,-,CASSQGARQTAYEQYF,TGTGCCAGCAGCCAAGGGGCTAGACAGACTGCCTACGAGCAGTACTTC
-,TRBJ1-5,TRBV30,13,few,CAWSQLGRGSQHF,TGTGCCTGGAGTCAGTTAGGAAGGGGGTCCCAGCATTTT